This TCR beta chain came from a study of cytomegalovirus exposure and HLA in healthy donors. This clone has only a few counts. The CDR3 totals 16 residues. Germline CDR1 is WSHSY and CDR2 is SAAADI. J was trimmed by 3 bases and V by 10 bases; bases with no gene match: 17. The PCR used 60 Vbeta and 13 Jbeta primers. Profiled with immunoSEQ multiplex PCR; TCRdb holds only in-frame clones, not every one. The sample lists roughly 190,000 clones; roughly nine tenths were seen once. This clonotype was obtained from a boy younger than 10 in good health and CMV-seronegative. Sequencing was carried out using PBMCs. The rearrangement joins TRBV10-2 to TRBJ1-1, with TRBD1 identical over 7 bases. The CDR3 here is CATLSPTTGRDTEAFF. The CDR3 bases are TGCGCCACACTGTCGCCTACGACAGGGCGGGACACTGAAGCTTTCTTT.